This T cell receptor beta chain was observed in a study of T cells in tuberculosis. Study as a whole: In South Africa, adults with active tuberculosis were compared with IGRA-negative and latently infected IGRA-positive adolescents.

Clones were sequenced by immunoSEQ multiplex PCR, and TCRdb holds only the in-frame ones, with some missing. The data show about 43,000 clones, about 94% seen once. Germline V lookup: CDR1 SQVTM, CDR2 ANQGSEA. This CDR3 spans 13 amino acids. The trim removed 4 bases at V and 5 bases at J, leaving 7 bases unmatched. This clone was detected only once. Its antigen remains unidentified. Study outcomes and limitations: Active tuberculosis patients had shorter CDR3-alpha; the beta difference was nonsignificant. Samples were chosen by availability of cryopreserved specimens.

The chain employs TRBV29-1 and TRBJ1-2; 7 bases are a match to TRBD1. The TCR was taken from a donor aged 10-29 years with latent tuberculosis or without tuberculosis infection. Some clones in this sample may be carry-over from other donors' samples. Sequences were obtained from PBMCs. This CDR3 reads CSVGEGAAYGYTF. CDR3 in DNA: TGCAGCGTTGGAGAGGGGGCGGCTTATGGCTACACCTTC.